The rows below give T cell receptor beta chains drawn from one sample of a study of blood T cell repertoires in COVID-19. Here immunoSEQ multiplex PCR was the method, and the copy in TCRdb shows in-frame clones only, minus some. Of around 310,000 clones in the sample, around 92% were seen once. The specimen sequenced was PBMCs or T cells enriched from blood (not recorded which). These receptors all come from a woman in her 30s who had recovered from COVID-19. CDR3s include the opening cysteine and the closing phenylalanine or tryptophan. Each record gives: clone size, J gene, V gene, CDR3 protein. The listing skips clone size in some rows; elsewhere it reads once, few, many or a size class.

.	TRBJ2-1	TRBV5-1	CASSFGWTGYNEQFF
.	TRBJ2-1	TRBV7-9	CASSLGTTLGDEQFF
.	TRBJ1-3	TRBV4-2	CASSQPLTGNSGNTIYF
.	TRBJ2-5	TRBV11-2	CASSTTGGEETQYF
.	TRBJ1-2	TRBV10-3	CAISDEGAYGGYTF
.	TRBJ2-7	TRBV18	CASSPVGESPYEQYF
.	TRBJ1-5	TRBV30	CAWSGGQGANQPQHF
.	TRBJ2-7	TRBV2	CASSVGRVAGVEQYF
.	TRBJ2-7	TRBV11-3	CASSLGGGTYEQYF
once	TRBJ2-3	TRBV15	CATSRGTDINTDTQYF
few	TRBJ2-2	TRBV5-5	CASMPPGTGGSGELFF
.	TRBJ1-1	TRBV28	CASSSGQGDTEAFF
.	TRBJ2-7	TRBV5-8	CASWGTGGGEQYF
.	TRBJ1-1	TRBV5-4	CASSVKGRGTEAFF
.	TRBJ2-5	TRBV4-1	CASSQVRGQETQYF
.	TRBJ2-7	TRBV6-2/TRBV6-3	CASSYSVSDRGNEQYF
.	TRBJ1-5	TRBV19	CASSPSRDREGQPQHF
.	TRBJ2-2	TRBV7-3	CASSLGTVNTGELFF
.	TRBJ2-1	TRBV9	CASSYGQSLNNEQFF
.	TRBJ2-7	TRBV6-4	CASSPGTGTAEQYF
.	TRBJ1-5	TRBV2	CASLPVTGGGQPQHF
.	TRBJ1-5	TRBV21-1	CASSKGNSSNQPQHF
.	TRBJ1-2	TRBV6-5	CASSYGQGYYGYTF
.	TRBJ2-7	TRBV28	CASSLHAGTGFLSEQYF
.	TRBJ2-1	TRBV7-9	CASSSPVRSGRENEQFF
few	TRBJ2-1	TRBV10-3	CAISVAGGPGFEQFF
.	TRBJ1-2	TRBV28	CASSQGSANYGYTF
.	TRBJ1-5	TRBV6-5	CASSTGVTQPQHF
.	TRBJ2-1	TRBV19	CASSGPTSGSYNEQFF